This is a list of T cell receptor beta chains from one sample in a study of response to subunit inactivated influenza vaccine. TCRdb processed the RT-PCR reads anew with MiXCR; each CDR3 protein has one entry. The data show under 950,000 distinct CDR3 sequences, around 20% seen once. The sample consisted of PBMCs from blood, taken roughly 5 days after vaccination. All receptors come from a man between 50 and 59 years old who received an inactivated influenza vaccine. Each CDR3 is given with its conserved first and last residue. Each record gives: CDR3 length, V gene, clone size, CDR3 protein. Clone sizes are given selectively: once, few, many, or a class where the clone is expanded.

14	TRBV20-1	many	CSASGPTGYNGYTF
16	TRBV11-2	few	CASSLDQRAWNTEAFF
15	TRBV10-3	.	CAISGGVGVNSPLHF
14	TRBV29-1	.	CSVVASLSYNEQFF
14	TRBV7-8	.	CASSSQPPNQPQHF
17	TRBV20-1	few	CSAETATSGRRPYEQYF
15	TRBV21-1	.	CASIPGQGNTGELFF
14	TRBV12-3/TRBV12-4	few	CASTSAPVDYGYTF
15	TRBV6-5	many	CASSYAGGSTDTQYF
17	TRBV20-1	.	CSARGLLAGRSYNEQFF
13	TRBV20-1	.	CSARKPDWRIQYF
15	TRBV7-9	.	CASSFDRDSGNTIYF
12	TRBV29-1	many	CSVEPGADTQYF
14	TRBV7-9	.	CASSFERRGETQYF
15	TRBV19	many	CASSSRMSSGSSQFF
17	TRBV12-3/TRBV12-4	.	CASSLASGGADVGELFF
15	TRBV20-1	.	CSAMTSGGFTDTQYF